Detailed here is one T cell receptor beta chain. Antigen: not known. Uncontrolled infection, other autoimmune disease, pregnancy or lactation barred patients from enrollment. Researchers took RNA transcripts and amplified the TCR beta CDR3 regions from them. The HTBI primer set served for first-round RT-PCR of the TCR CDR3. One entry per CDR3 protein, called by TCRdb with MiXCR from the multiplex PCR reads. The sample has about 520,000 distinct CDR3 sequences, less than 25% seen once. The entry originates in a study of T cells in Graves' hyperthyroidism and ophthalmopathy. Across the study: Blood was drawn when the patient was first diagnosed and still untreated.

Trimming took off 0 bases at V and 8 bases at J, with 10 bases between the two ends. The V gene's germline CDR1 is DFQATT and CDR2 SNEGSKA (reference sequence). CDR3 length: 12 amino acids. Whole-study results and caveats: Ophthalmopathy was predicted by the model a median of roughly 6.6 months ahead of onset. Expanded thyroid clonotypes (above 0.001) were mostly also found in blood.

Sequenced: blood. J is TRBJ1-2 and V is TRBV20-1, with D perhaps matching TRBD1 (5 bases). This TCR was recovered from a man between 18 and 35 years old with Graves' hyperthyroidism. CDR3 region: CSARDGHRGYTF. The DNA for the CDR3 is TGCAGTGCTAGAGACGGACATAGGGGCTACACCTTC.